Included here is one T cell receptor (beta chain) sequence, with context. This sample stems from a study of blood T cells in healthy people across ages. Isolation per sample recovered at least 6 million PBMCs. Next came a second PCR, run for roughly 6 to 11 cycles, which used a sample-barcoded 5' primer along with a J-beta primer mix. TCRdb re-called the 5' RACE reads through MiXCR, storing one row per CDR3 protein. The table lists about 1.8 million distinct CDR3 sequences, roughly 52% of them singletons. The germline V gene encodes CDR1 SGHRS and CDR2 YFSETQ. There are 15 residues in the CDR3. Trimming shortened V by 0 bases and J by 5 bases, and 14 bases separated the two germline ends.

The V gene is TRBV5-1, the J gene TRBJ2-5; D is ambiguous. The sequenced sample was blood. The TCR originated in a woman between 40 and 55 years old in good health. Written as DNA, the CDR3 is TGCGCCAGCAGCTTGGAGGGCCTCGAAACGGAGACCCAGTACTTC. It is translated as CASSLEGLETETQYF. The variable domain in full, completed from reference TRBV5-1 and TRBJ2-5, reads KAGVTQTPRYLIKTRGQQVTLSCSPISGHRSVSWYQQTPGQGLQFLFEYFSETQRNKGNFPGRFSGRQFSNSRSEMNVSTLELGDSALYLCASSLEGLETETQYFGPGTRLLVL.